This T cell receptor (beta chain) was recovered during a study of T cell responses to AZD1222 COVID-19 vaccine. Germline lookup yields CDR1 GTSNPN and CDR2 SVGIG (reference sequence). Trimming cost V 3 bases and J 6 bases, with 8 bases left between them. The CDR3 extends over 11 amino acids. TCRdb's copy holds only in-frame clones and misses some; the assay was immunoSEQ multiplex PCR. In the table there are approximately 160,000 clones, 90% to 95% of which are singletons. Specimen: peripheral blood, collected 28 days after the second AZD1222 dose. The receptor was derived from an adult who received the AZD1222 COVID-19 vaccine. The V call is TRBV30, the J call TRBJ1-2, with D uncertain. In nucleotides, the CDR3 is TGTGCCTGGAGCGGGTATCATGGCTACACCTTC. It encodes CAWSGYHGYTF.